The following is a T cell receptor (beta chain) sequence with its context. This clonotype was observed many times. Its cognate antigen has yet to be identified. No qualities accompany the bases; no much larger clone lies one base away. These data originate in a study of CD8 T cells in ankylosing spondylitis (dated by TCRdb to 2016 to 2017). Some background on the complete study: To find TCR variants linked to disease, the study profiled T cell receptor beta repertoires in ankylosing spondylitis patients and healthy donors. In total, the full study cohort was made up of about 110 healthy donors and about two dozen ankylosing spondylitis patients. Samples of peripheral blood were taken, and for ankylosing spondylitis patients, synovial fluid was collected as well. What the study reported, not specific to this receptor: The disease-linked clones had a CD8+ phenotype and were found at relatively low frequencies in peripheral blood. According to the report, matched synovial fluid samples from ankylosing spondylitis patients were significantly enriched for the disease-linked clones. Some motif variants had previously been reported in the synovial fluid and blood of reactive arthritis patients, which suggests shared mechanisms of disease initiation. Blood from ankylosing spondylitis patients appeared to be characterized by a TCR beta motif made up of several highly homologous amino acid variants.

TCRdb records Illumina HiSeq 2500 as the sequencer. Quantitative 5'-RACE with molecular barcodes was used to prepare TCR beta libraries. The study's processing was this. Disease-linked TCR variants were identified with a new computational method built on a probabilistic model of VDJ rearrangement. The public sequencing data were trimmed at Q25 with fastp and processed into clonotypes with MiXCR by TCRdb, which kept only in-frame beta chains. Every entry covers one CDR3 protein and lists the most common genes and DNA from its rows. What appears here as the V and J calls and clone size reflects TCRdb's work, not the paper's. A total of about 360,000 distinct CDR3 sequences appear in this sample, 20% to 25% of them only once. The ten biggest clones cover around 13% of the sample. CDR1 and CDR2 were assigned from the germline V gene as SGHTA and FQGNSA. Spanning cysteine to phenylalanine, the CDR3 consists of 14 amino acids. Just the 42-base CDR3 DNA is kept, in frame starting at base 1. V is clipped by 1 base and J by 0 bases, and the sequence between their germline boundaries is 7 bases long.

Recombination joined TRBV7-2 with TRBJ2-7, with the D gene uncertain. The sequencing sample was made of blood, either unsorted or a sorted T cell fraction (not recorded which). The origin of this receptor is a male donor with ankylosing spondylitis or in good health (not recorded which). In nucleotide form, the sequence is TGTGCCAGCAGCTTAGGGTCTGGCTCCTACGAGCAGTACTTC. This gives the protein CASSLGSGSYEQYF.